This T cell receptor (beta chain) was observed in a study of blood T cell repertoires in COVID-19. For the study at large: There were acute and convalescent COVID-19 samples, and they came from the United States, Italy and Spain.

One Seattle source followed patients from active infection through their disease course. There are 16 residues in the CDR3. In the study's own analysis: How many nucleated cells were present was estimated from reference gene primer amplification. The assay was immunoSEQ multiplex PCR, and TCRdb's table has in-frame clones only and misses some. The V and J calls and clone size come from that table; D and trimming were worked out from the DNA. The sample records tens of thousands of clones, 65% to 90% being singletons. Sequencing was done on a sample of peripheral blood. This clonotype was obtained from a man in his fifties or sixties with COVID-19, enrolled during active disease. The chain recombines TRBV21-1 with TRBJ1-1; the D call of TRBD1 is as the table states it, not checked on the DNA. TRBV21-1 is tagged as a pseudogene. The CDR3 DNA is TGTGCCAGCATAGGGACAGGGGGCAAGATGAACACTGAAGCTTTCTTT. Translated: CASIGTGGKMNTEAFF.